This is a list of T cell receptor beta chains from one sample in a study of shared clonotypes between healthy human individuals. Profiling relied on immunoSEQ multiplex PCR, and the TCRdb table lists in-frame clones only, not all of them. The table has 2 million to 2.5 million clones, more than 85% seen once; the top ten hold around 1.7%. Sequencing input: naive CD8+ T cells from PBMCs. These receptors all stem from a man aged 18 to 29 in good health. Some clones in this sample may be carry-over from other donors' samples. CDR3s include the opening cysteine and the closing phenylalanine or tryptophan. A D gene is named only where the DNA matches it firmly. Some rows mark clone size as missing; the rest say once, few, many or name a class of expanded clone.

v_call	clone_size	d_call	j_call	cdr3_aa	cdr3_nt
TRBV9	.	.	TRBJ2-3	CASSVEGSPYTDTQYF	TGTGCCAGCAGCGTAGAGGGGTCACCATACACAGATACGCAGTATTTT
TRBV19	.	.	TRBJ1-5	CASSIATGHQPQHF	TGTGCCAGTAGTATCGCAACAGGGCATCAGCCCCAGCATTTT
TRBV28	.	.	TRBJ2-5	CASSLFGTRKETQYF	TGTGCCAGCAGTTTATTCGGGACTCGCAAAGAGACCCAGTACTTC
TRBV19	.	TRBD1	TRBJ1-1	CASTTGGNTEAFF	TGTGCCAGTACTACAGGGGGGAACACTGAAGCTTTCTTT
TRBV10-3	.	.	TRBJ2-6	CATLLGPPNRANVLTF	TGTGCCACCCTTCTAGGGCCCCCGAATCGGGCCAACGTCCTGACTTTC
TRBV19	.	.	TRBJ2-5	CASSGGEETQYF	TGTGCCAGTAGTGGGGGTGAAGAGACCCAGTACTTC
TRBV11-1	.	.	TRBJ2-1	CASSSRGYNEQFF	TGTGCCAGCAGCTCCCGGGGATACAATGAGCAGTTCTTC
TRBV2	.	TRBD1	TRBJ1-5	CASSPGQGLNQPQHF	TGTGCCAGCAGTCCCGGACAGGGGCTAAATCAGCCCCAGCATTTT
TRBV29-1	few	TRBD1	TRBJ1-5	CSVDAGDSQPQHF	TGCAGCGTTGACGCGGGGGACAGTCAGCCCCAGCATTTT
TRBV2	.	.	TRBJ2-3	CASSDAGTDTQYF	TGTGCCAGCAGTGATGCAGGCACAGATACGCAGTATTTT
TRBV29-1	.	.	TRBJ2-5	CSVVSPQETQYF	TGCAGCGTTGTATCCCCCCAAGAGACCCAGTACTTC
TRBV11-2	.	.	TRBJ2-1	CASKWGPSPRWEQFF	TGTGCCAGTAAATGGGGCCCTAGCCCCCGTTGGGAGCAGTTCTTC
TRBV29-1	.	.	TRBJ2-1	CSAGSPGARNEQFF	TGCAGCGCTGGAAGTCCAGGGGCAAGGAATGAGCAGTTCTTC
TRBV19	.	TRBD2	TRBJ2-7	CASSRPREHYEQYF	TGTGCCAGTAGTCGCCCGCGGGAGCACTACGAGCAGTACTTC
TRBV5-8	.	.	TRBJ2-1	CASSPAGGNEQFF	TGTGCCAGCAGCCCGGCCGGCGGCAATGAGCAGTTCTTC
TRBV6-5	.	.	TRBJ1-1	CASSYIPQGITEAFF	TGTGCCAGCAGCTACATACCGCAGGGAATCACTGAAGCTTTCTTT
TRBV28	.	TRBD2	TRBJ2-3	CASSEDRTSGSTDTQYF	TGTGCCAGCAGCGAAGACAGGACTAGCGGGAGTACAGATACGCAGTATTTT
TRBV5-4	.	.	TRBJ1-1	CASSLAREAMNTEAFF	TGTGCCAGCAGCTTGGCCAGGGAGGCGATGAACACTGAAGCTTTCTTT
TRBV2	.	.	TRBJ2-2	CASSDGSGELFF	TGTGCCAGCAGTGACGGTTCCGGGGAGCTGTTTTTT
TRBV4-1	.	.	TRBJ1-1	CASSHKQGTNTEAFF	TGCGCCAGCAGCCACAAACAGGGAACGAACACTGAAGCTTTCTTT
TRBV11-2	.	TRBD2	TRBJ2-2	CASSWGGRKGGELFF	TGTGCCAGCAGCTGGGGCGGGAGGAAGGGCGGGGAGCTGTTTTTT
TRBV7-6	.	.	TRBJ2-3	CASSPNTDTQYF	TGTGCCAGCAGCCCAAACACAGATACGCAGTATTTT
TRBV14	.	.	TRBJ2-5	CASSLGRFQETQYF	TGTGCCAGCAGCCTCGGACGGTTCCAAGAGACCCAGTACTTC
TRBV28	.	.	TRBJ2-7	CASSHPTPLQGKVPYEQYF	TGTGCCAGCAGCCATCCCACCCCATTACAGGGAAAGGTCCCCTACGAGCAGTACTTC
TRBV23-1	.	.	TRBJ2-7	CASSQCAGRGKNSYEQYF	TGCGCCAGCAGTCAGTGCGCGGGCCGAGGGAAAAACTCCTACGAGCAGTACTTC
TRBV25-1	few	TRBD1	TRBJ1-1	CASSEKGGMNTEAFF	TGTGCCAGCAGTGAGAAAGGGGGCATGAACACTGAAGCTTTCTTT
TRBV27	.	TRBD2	TRBJ2-7	CASSLPTRLSSGSAREQYF	TGTGCCAGCAGTTTACCCACTAGGTTGTCGAGCGGGAGTGCCCGCGAGCAGTACTTC
TRBV29-1	.	.	TRBJ2-1	CSVGSNEQFF	TGCAGCGTTGGAAGCAATGAGCAGTTCTTC
TRBV9	.	.	TRBJ2-2	CASSHSLRGANTGELFF	TGTGCCAGCAGCCACAGCCTTCGCGGCGCGAACACCGGGGAGCTGTTTTTT
TRBV27	.	.	TRBJ1-2	CASCLRGGYGYTF	TGTGCCAGCTGCCTCAGGGGCGGCTATGGCTACACCTTC
TRBV7-3	.	.	TRBJ2-1	CASSLYPSSYNEQFF	TGTGCCAGCAGCTTGTACCCTAGCTCCTACAATGAGCAGTTCTTC
TRBV21-1	.	.	TRBJ2-4	CASSGQGHKNIQYF	TGTGCCAGCAGTGGACAGGGGCACAAAAACATTCAGTACTTC
TRBV27	.	.	TRBJ2-3	CASSLWRRRTDTQYF	TGTGCCAGCAGTTTATGGCGGAGACGCACAGATACGCAGTATTTT
TRBV10-1	.	.	TRBJ2-2	CASSEGAGSNTGELFF	TGCGCCAGCAGTGAGGGGGCAGGGTCGAACACCGGGGAGCTGTTTTTT
TRBV7-9	.	TRBD2	TRBJ2-3	CASSQASGSADTQYF	TGTGCCAGCAGCCAAGCTAGCGGGAGTGCAGATACGCAGTATTTT
TRBV10-3	.	.	TRBJ2-1	CAIGLPETGIRAYNEQFF	TGTGCCATCGGGCTGCCCGAAACAGGGATAAGGGCCTACAATGAGCAGTTCTTC
TRBV14	.	.	TRBJ2-7	CASSQSWWEQYF	TGTGCCAGCAGCCAATCTTGGTGGGAGCAGTACTTC